This is a list of T cell receptor beta chains from one sample in a study of T cell responses to AZD1222 COVID-19 vaccine. Profiled with immunoSEQ multiplex PCR; TCRdb holds only in-frame clones, not every one. The profile shows tens of thousands of clones, around 88% of them singletons. The sample in question was peripheral blood, obtained on day 0 of MenACWY control vaccination. The receptors shown here come from an adult in good health. The CDR3 runs from the conserved cysteine through the conserved F or W. A D gene is named only where the DNA matches it firmly. Expanded clones are given a class, and other clones once, few, many or no size at all.

cdr3_aa | cdr3_nt | v_call | d_call | j_call | clone_size
CASSQDWEANYGYTF | TGCGCCAGCAGCCAAGATTGGGAGGCTAACTATGGCTACACCTTC | TRBV4-3 | NA | TRBJ1-2 | NA
CASSLDRGKTEAFF | TGTGCCAGCAGCCTCGACAGGGGAAAGACTGAAGCTTTCTTT | TRBV6-6 | TRBD1 | TRBJ1-1 | NA
CASSTDSGTGRVEAFF | TGTGCCAGCAGCACTGACTCGGGGACAGGGAGGGTAGAAGCTTTCTTT | TRBV21-1 | NA | TRBJ1-1 | NA
CASRKTRTEHYGYTF | TGTGCCAGCAGGAAGACCAGGACAGAACACTATGGCTACACCTTC | TRBV6-5 | NA | TRBJ1-2 | NA
CASRGGNWGTDTQYF | TGTGCCAGCAGGGGGGGGAACTGGGGCACAGATACGCAGTATTTT | TRBV2 | TRBD2 | TRBJ2-3 | once
CASSLGRDNSYEQYF | TGTGCCAGCAGCTTGGGTCGGGACAATTCCTACGAGCAGTACTTC | TRBV5-4 | NA | TRBJ2-7 | NA
CASSPGQGDRSEKLFF | TGCGCCAGCAGCCCGGGACAGGGTGATCGGAGTGAAAAACTGTTTTTT | TRBV5-1 | TRBD1 | TRBJ1-4 | NA
CASRGSFGDNSPLHF | TGTGCCAGCAGAGGAAGTTTTGGGGATAATTCACCCCTCCACTTT | TRBV28 | NA | TRBJ1-6 | NA
CASSTRRVGENSPLHF | TGTGCCAGCAGTACGCGACGTGTCGGGGAAAATTCACCCCTCCACTTT | TRBV28 | NA | TRBJ1-6 | NA
CASSLRHGEPQHF | TGTGCCAGCAGCCTCCGTCACGGGGAGCCCCAGCATTTT | TRBV6-5 | NA | TRBJ1-5 | NA
CASSRVGVQNGYTF | TGTGCCAGCAGTCGGGTGGGAGTGCAAAACGGCTACACCTTC | TRBV6-5 | NA | TRBJ1-2 | once
CASSATGLGNSPLHF | TGTGCCAGCAGCGCTACAGGGCTTGGTAATTCACCCCTCCACTTT | TRBV2 | NA | TRBJ1-6 | NA
CASIRTARGADTQYF | TGTGCCAGCATCCGAACCGCCAGGGGTGCGGATACGCAGTATTTT | TRBV11-1 | NA | TRBJ2-3 | NA
CASSLSPNYGYTF | TGTGCCAGCAGTTTAAGCCCCAACTATGGCTACACCTTC | TRBV6-6 | NA | TRBJ1-2 | NA
CASSLYHSPRGTEAFF | TGCGCCAGCAGCCTGTATCATTCCCCCAGAGGGACTGAAGCTTTCTTT | TRBV4-1 | NA | TRBJ1-1 | NA
CASSLDRAGNTIYF | TGCGCCAGCAGCTTGGACAGGGCTGGAAACACCATATATTTT | TRBV5-1 | NA | TRBJ1-3 | NA
CASSFDRDEKLFF | TGTGCCAGCAGTTTCGACAGGGATGAAAAACTGTTTTTT | TRBV6-5 | TRBD1 | TRBJ1-4 | once
CASSLDDPNQPQHF | TGCGCCAGCAGCTTGGACGATCCCAATCAGCCCCAGCATTTT | TRBV5-1 | NA | TRBJ1-5 | NA
CASSSQGFLQPQHF | TGTGCCAGCAGTTCTCAGGGGTTCCTTCAGCCCCAGCATTTT | TRBV2 | NA | TRBJ1-5 | NA
CASSLESGGYNTGELFF | TGCGCCAGCAGCTTGGAAAGCGGGGGATACAACACCGGGGAGCTGTTTTTT | TRBV5-1 | TRBD2 | TRBJ2-2 | NA
CATSDTGLAGNEQFF | TGTGCCACCAGTGATACGGGACTAGCCGGCAATGAGCAGTTCTTC | TRBV24-1 | TRBD2 | TRBJ2-1 | NA
CASSTETVSFTEAFF | TGTGCCAGCAGTACAGAGACAGTTTCGTTCACTGAAGCTTTCTTT | TRBV6-6 | NA | TRBJ1-1 | NA
CASSQTGGTEAFF | TGTGCCAGCAGTCAAACAGGGGGGACTGAAGCTTTCTTT | TRBV5-4 | TRBD1 | TRBJ1-1 | few
CASSLGREIYGYTF | TGTGCCAGCAGCTTGGGGCGGGAGATCTATGGCTACACCTTC | TRBV5-4 | NA | TRBJ1-2 | NA
CASSPRGESPLHF | TGTGCCAGCTCACCAAGGGGGGAATCACCCCTCCACTTT | TRBV18 | NA | TRBJ1-6 | NA
CASSLSGQGNTEAFF | TGCGCCAGCAGCTTGTCGGGACAGGGGAACACTGAAGCTTTCTTT | TRBV5-1 | TRBD1 | TRBJ1-1 | NA
CAITDSPGDQPQHF | TGTGCCATCACCGACTCCCCGGGGGATCAGCCCCAGCATTTT | TRBV10-3 | NA | TRBJ1-5 | NA
CASSLVGAHYGYTF | TGTGCCAGCAGCTTGGTTGGGGCTCACTATGGCTACACCTTC | TRBV5-8 | NA | TRBJ1-2 | NA
CASSLSGQGTGYTF | TGTGCCAGCAGTTTAAGTGGTCAGGGGACTGGCTACACCTTC | TRBV28 | NA | TRBJ1-2 | NA
CASSSRGGDTEAFF | TGTGCCAGCAGCTCACGGGGAGGGGACACTGAAGCTTTCTTT | TRBV7-2 | NA | TRBJ1-1 | once
CASSPGPIWEQYF | TGTGCCAGCAGCCCGGGACCGATCTGGGAGCAGTACTTC | TRBV5-6 | NA | TRBJ2-7 | NA
CASTEVGRGDSPLHF | TGTGCCAGCACCGAGGTGGGCAGGGGGGATTCACCCCTCCACTTT | TRBV6-5 | TRBD1 | TRBJ1-6 | NA
CASSVGSNQPQHF | TGTGCCAGCAGTGTCGGCAGCAATCAGCCCCAGCATTTT | TRBV2 | NA | TRBJ1-5 | NA
CASKGDRNNQPQHF | TGTGCCAGTAAAGGAGACAGGAACAATCAGCCCCAGCATTTT | TRBV19 | NA | TRBJ1-5 | NA
CASSQDPQGREYF | TGTGCCAGCAGCCAAGACCCACAGGGGAGGGAGTACTTC | TRBV3-1/TRBV3-2 | NA | TRBJ2-7 | NA
CASSPGRGEQYF | TGTGCCAGCAGCCCGGGCCGGGGTGAGCAGTACTTC | TRBV11-1 | NA | TRBJ2-7 | NA
CASSYSAGGASEAFF | TGTGCCAGCAGTTACTCAGCAGGGGGGGCCTCCGAAGCTTTCTTT | TRBV6-5 | TRBD1 | TRBJ1-1 | NA
CASSFAIRAEAFF | TGTGCCAGCAGTTTTGCCATTCGCGCTGAAGCTTTCTTT | TRBV12-3/TRBV12-4 | NA | TRBJ1-1 | NA
CASSPDQSSYNEQFF | TGTGCCAGCTCACCGGACCAGTCCTCCTACAATGAGCAGTTCTTC | TRBV18 | NA | TRBJ2-1 | NA
CASSTGLYGYTF | TGTGCCAGCAGTACGGGACTTTATGGCTACACCTTC | TRBV6-5 | NA | TRBJ1-2 | NA
CASSQGVESSYEQYF | TGTGCCAGCAGCCAAGGCGTCGAGAGCTCCTACGAGCAGTACTTC | TRBV7-9 | NA | TRBJ2-7 | many
CASSIRDTQYF | TGTGCCAGTAGTATTAGGGATACGCAGTATTTT | TRBV19 | NA | TRBJ2-3 | NA
CASSEGGSNQPQHF | TGTGCCAGCAGTGAAGGAGGGAGCAATCAGCCCCAGCATTTT | TRBV2 | NA | TRBJ1-5 | once
CASSAGQGPNSPLHF | TGTGCCAGCAGCGCGGGACAGGGGCCTAATTCACCCCTCCACTTT | TRBV7-2 | TRBD1 | TRBJ1-6 | NA
CASSEEQGNRLYGYTF | TGTGCCAGTAGTGAGGAACAGGGGAACCGTCTCTATGGCTACACCTTC | TRBV19 | TRBD1 | TRBJ1-2 | NA
CASSDPGRRANQPQHF | TGTGCCAGCAGTGATCCCGGCCGCAGGGCCAATCAGCCCCAGCATTTT | TRBV6-1 | NA | TRBJ1-5 | NA
CATSRDLSRGVNEQYF | TGTGCCACCAGCAGAGATCTATCGCGTGGGGTCAACGAGCAGTACTTC | TRBV15 | NA | TRBJ2-7 | NA